This T cell receptor beta chain is drawn from a study of blood T cells in healthy people across ages. On the study more broadly: In model experiments, template switching was able to capture about one barcoded beta molecule for every two T cells that were present.

The authors ran a second PCR of about 6 to 12 cycles using a sample-barcoded 5' primer and a J-beta primer mix. TCRdb processed the 5' RACE reads anew with MiXCR; each CDR3 protein has one entry. Of about 640,000 distinct CDR3 sequences in the sample, about 54% were seen once. Study observations and caveats: It was not possible, with unsorted PBMCs, to conclusively compare naive and antigen-experienced cells.

As concerns this clonotype: Antigen: not known.

After removal of 2 bases from V and 1 base from J, the junction contained 2 bases not matched to a gene. The germline gives CDR1 ENHRY, CDR2 SYGVKD. The CDR3 runs 15 residues. The sample taken for sequencing was blood. The J gene is TRBJ2-5, the V gene TRBV10-3; 9 positions agree with TRBD2. This TCR derives from a man between 60 and 70 years old in good health. The CDR3 sequence: CAISEGTSIQETQYF. The CDR3 coding sequence is TGTGCCATCAGTGAGGGGACTAGCATCCAAGAGACCCAGTACTTC.